This T cell receptor beta chain was found in a study of blood T cell repertoires in COVID-19. Using immunoSEQ multiplex PCR, the repertoire was profiled, and TCRdb retains in-frame clones only, with some absent. The sample includes about 280,000 clones, approximately 80% seen only once; the top ten take 5%. The length of the CDR3 is 13 residues. V was cut by 3 bases and J by 6 bases, with 8 bases left in between. CDR1 is KGHSH, CDR2 LQKENI, per germline. The chain employs TRBV18 and TRBJ2-2, with D possibly matching TRBD2 (6 bases). The sample consisted of PBMCs or T cells enriched from blood (not recorded which). The source of this sequence is a man between 35 and 55 years old who had been exposed to COVID-19. The CDR3 DNA follows: TGTGCCAGCTCACCGGAGCGGGCCGGGGAGCTGTTTTTT. This codes for CASSPERAGELFF.